The 32 T cell receptor beta chains presented below share a single source sample, sequenced in a study of cytomegalovirus exposure and HLA in healthy donors. The PCR used 60 Vbeta and 13 Jbeta primers. Using immunoSEQ multiplex PCR, the repertoire was profiled, and TCRdb retains in-frame clones only, with some absent. The sample lists tens of thousands of clones, 40% to 50% occurring once. The material sequenced was PBMCs. The receptors come from a woman between 45 and 60 years old in good health and CMV-seronegative.

This clone came up a few times. This rearrangement joins TRBV7-2 to TRBJ1-2; D perhaps matches TRBD1 (5 bases). The CDR3 has 15 residues. Germline V gives CDR1 SGHTA, CDR2 FQGNSA. The V gene lost 4 bases and the J gene lost 0 bases, with 12 bases spanning the gap. The chain's CDR3 is CASSSSGVTNYGYTF. CDR3 coding DNA: TGTGCCAGCAGCTCATCGGGGGTAACTAACTATGGCTACACCTTC.

The chain uses TRBV15 and TRBJ2-1, with 9 bases identical to TRBD1. CDR1 and CDR2 from the germline V gene are LNHNV and YYDKDF (reference sequence). V shed 6 bases, J shed 0 bases, and the junction held 0 bases outside the gene matches. The length of the CDR3 is 14 residues. CDR3 loop: CATRTGGSYNEQFF. Here the CDR3 DNA reads TGTGCCACCAGGACAGGGGGCTCCTACAATGAGCAGTTCTTC.

The chain employs TRBV28 and TRBJ1-2; D is undetermined. V gave up 5 bases and J gave up 4 bases, with 29 bases separating them. From germline, CDR1 is MDHEN and CDR2 SYDVKM. The CDR3 loop spans 19 amino acids. The chain's CDR3 is CASSPTNYGLRGTSYGYTF. The DNA of the CDR3 is TGTGCCAGCAGTCCGACGAACTACGGTCTCCGGGGAACCTCCTATGGCTACACCTTC.

The genes are TRBV11-1 and TRBJ2-7; TRBD2 is a possible D gene (7 bases). The V end lost 0 bases, the J end lost 3 bases, and 9 bases lay between the germline ends. Germline CDR1 and CDR2: SGHAT and FQDESV (reference sequence). The CDR3 is 14 amino acids. The CDR3 region is CASSLAGGGYEQYF. The DNA for the CDR3 is TGTGCCAGCAGCTTAGCGGGAGGGGGCTACGAGCAGTACTTC.

This chain uses TRBV5-1 with TRBJ1-6, with D possibly being TRBD1 (5 bases). Germline assignment: CDR1 SGHRS and CDR2 YFSETQ. This CDR3 is built from 15 residues. V was trimmed by 1 base and J by 8 bases, leaving 13 bases between them. The CDR3 loop reads CASSLWGPRDSPLHF. The CDR3 DNA is TGCGCCAGCAGCTTGTGGGGCCCTCGGGATTCACCCCTCCACTTT.

This chain uses TRBV2 with TRBJ2-5; TRBD2 agrees at 12 bases. The germline V gene encodes CDR1 SNHLY and CDR2 FYNNEI. The CDR3 consists of 14 residues. V lost 10 bases and J lost 4; bases outside the gene matches: 7. Here the CDR3 DNA reads TGTGCCACGGGGCTGACTAGCGGGGGAGAGACCCAGTACTTC. Protein sequence: CATGLTSGGETQYF. Based on the CDR3 plus reference TRBV2 and TRBJ2-5, the full variable domain is EPEVTQTPSHQVTQMGQEVILRCVPISNHLYFYWYRQILGQKVEFLVSFYNNEISEKSEIFDDQFSVERPDGSNFTLKIRSTKLEDSAMYFCATGLTSGGETQYFGPGTRLLVL.

This clone showed up just a few times. This chain joins TRBV15 and TRBJ2-5, with D unresolved. This CDR3 contains 15 residues. Germline CDR1 is LNHNV and CDR2 is YYDKDF (reference sequence). Deletions cut 3 bases from V and 5 bases from J, with 16 bases between. For the CDR3, the DNA is TGTGCCACCAGCAGCCACACCCAGGTTAGGGAGACCCAGTACTTC. It codes for CATSSHTQVRETQYF.

This clone was detected only a few times. The chain employs TRBV11-3 and TRBJ2-7; TRBD1 matches at 9 bases. From germline, CDR1 is SGHNT and CDR2 YENEEA. This CDR3 is built from 14 residues. The ends lost 3 bases at V and 5 bases at J; junction bases unmatched: 5. In DNA form, the CDR3 reads TGTGCCAGCAGCTTGACAGGGGGATCCAACGAGCAGTACTTC. As protein: CASSLTGGSNEQYF.

The gene calls are TRBV5-1 and TRBJ1-2; D call uncertain. V was trimmed by 4 bases and J by 3 bases, leaving 28 bases between them. CDR1 and CDR2 (germline): SGHRS, YFSETQ. The CDR3 has 19 residues. The CDR3 DNA reads TGCGCCAGCAGCAGCCCCTCTTGGATACGGAATTCGGAGGACTATGGCTACACCTTC. Amino acid sequence: CASSSPSWIRNSEDYGYTF.

A few counts support this clone. V gene TRBV6-5 combines with J gene TRBJ2-7; weak D call: TRBD1 (5 bases). The ends were cut back, 6 bases at V and 6 bases at J, with 15 bases in the middle. The CDR3 has 13 amino acids. Germline V gives CDR1 MNHEY, CDR2 SVGAGI. The CDR3 DNA reads as TGTGCCAGCAGCCGAATTCAGGGTAGCGAGCAGTACTTC. This translates into CASSRIQGSEQYF.

The chain recombines TRBV5-1 with TRBJ1-2; D is uncertain. Germline CDR1 is SGHRS and CDR2 is YFSETQ. This CDR3 has 14 amino acids. V lost 4 bases, J lost 2 bases, and 12 bases lay in between. CDR3 residues: CASSPRTQNYGYTF. CDR3 DNA: TGCGCCAGCAGCCCAAGGACTCAAAACTATGGCTACACCTTC.

This clone was seen a handful of times. The J gene is TRBJ1-3, the V gene TRBV7-3, with D possibly being TRBD1 (6 bases). The length of the CDR3 is 16 residues. Germline CDR1 and CDR2: SGHTA and FQGTGA. V shed 5 bases and J shed 0 bases, with 14 bases lying between them. The CDR3 sequence is CASSQGQPSSGNTIYF. The CDR3 DNA reads as TGTGCCAGCAGCCAAGGACAGCCGAGCTCTGGAAACACCATATATTTT.

This clone has more than one count but fewer than ten. The rearrangement joins TRBV7-8 to TRBJ2-4, with 10 bases matching TRBD2. Germline assignment: CDR1 SGHVS and CDR2 FQNEAQ. V shed 2 bases, J shed 6 bases, and the junction held 7 bases outside the gene matches. This CDR3 contains 16 residues. The CDR3 protein is CASSLSGASGRNIQYF. The CDR3 DNA is TGTGCCAGCAGCTTATCTGGGGCTAGCGGGAGAAACATTCAGTACTTC. Full variable domain (outside the CDR3, taken from reference TRBV7-8 and TRBJ2-4): GAGVSQSPRYKVAKRGQDVALRCDPISGHVSLFWYQQALGQGPEFLTYFQNEAQLDKSGLPSDRFFAERPEGSVSTLKIQRTQQEDSAVYLCASSLSGASGRNIQYFGAGTRLSVL.

The chain recombines TRBV2 with TRBJ2-7; a possible D gene is TRBD1 (5 bases). Germline V gives CDR1 SNHLY, CDR2 FYNNEI. This CDR3 has 15 residues. The V end was cut by 4 bases, the J end by 5 bases, with 18 bases between. The CDR3 region has the DNA TGTGCCAGCAGTGGAAGGGGCCCAGGTATCCACGAGCAGTACTTC. It is translated as CASSGRGPGIHEQYF.

This clone was seen a handful of times. This chain joins TRBV7-9 and TRBJ1-4, with D unresolved. The length of the CDR3 is 15 residues. Trimming stripped 5 bases from V and 3 bases from J, with 13 bases between. Germline V CDR1 and CDR2: SEHNR, FQNEAQ (reference sequence). The CDR3 region is CASSAQWASNEKLFF. The CDR3 nucleotides are TGTGCCAGCAGCGCCCAGTGGGCTTCTAATGAAAAACTGTTTTTT.

This rearrangement joins TRBV19 to TRBJ1-1, with a tentative D call TRBD1 (5 bases). CDR1 is LNHDA, CDR2 SQIVND, per germline (reference sequence). Trimming shortened V by 1 base and J by 5 bases, and 20 bases separated the two germline ends. The CDR3 totals 17 residues. CDR3 residues: CASSIARSGPGGTEAFF. In DNA form, the CDR3 reads TGTGCCAGTAGTATAGCCCGATCCGGTCCCGGGGGTACTGAAGCTTTCTTT.

This clone appeared a single time. The chain carries TRBV21-1 and TRBJ2-1; the DNA was not used to check the table's D call, TRBD2. TRBV21-1 counts as a pseudogene. The CDR3 is 15 amino acids. The CDR3 sequence: CAINPAGDTYNEQFF. Written as DNA, the CDR3 is TGTGCCATCAACCCAGCGGGAGATACATACAATGAGCAGTTCTTC.

V gene TRBV19 combines with J gene TRBJ1-1; D unresolved. Germline CDR1 and CDR2: LNHDA and SQIVND (reference sequence). The CDR3 loop spans 13 amino acids. V lost 0 bases and J lost 3, with 5 bases in between. The CDR3 sequence is CASSIDRDTEAFF. Here the CDR3 DNA reads TGTGCCAGTAGTATAGATCGGGACACTGAAGCTTTCTTT.

This clone was seen only a few times. V gene TRBV2 combines with J gene TRBJ2-7, with 7 bases that match TRBD1. Germline CDR1 reads SNHLY; CDR2 reads FYNNEI. The CDR3 totals 14 residues. V was pared by 7 bases and J by 1 base, with 7 bases of the junction left unmatched. The DNA for the CDR3 is TGTGCCAGCAACACAGGGGCACAATCCTACGAGCAGTACTTC. Encoded protein: CASNTGAQSYEQYF.

This clone turned up a few times. J is TRBJ1-4 and V is TRBV10-3; D is unclear. The CDR3 is 13 amino acids. Trimming removed 6 bases at V and 7 bases at J, with 12 bases between. Germline-derived CDR1 and CDR2 are ENHRY and SYGVKD. This CDR3 reads CAIRPVAGEKLFF. The CDR3 coding sequence is TGTGCCATCAGGCCGGTTGCAGGTGAAAAACTGTTTTTT.

V usage is TRBV4-1 and J usage is TRBJ1-1; D remains ambiguous. Germline CDR1 and CDR2: MGHRA and YSYEKL. Trimming left V 0 bases short and J 3 bases short, with 11 bases between. CDR3 length: 15 residues. The CDR3 nucleotides are TGCGCCAGCAGCCAAGAGGGCCGCGGGGACACTGAAGCTTTCTTT. The encoded protein is CASSQEGRGDTEAFF.

The chain recombines TRBV2 with TRBJ2-1, with D maybe TRBD1 (6 bases). The CDR3 covers 14 residues. Trimming took 8 bases from V and 0 from J, leaving 11 bases between them. Germline values: CDR1 SNHLY, CDR2 FYNNEI. The CDR3, as DNA: TGTGCCAGCTCCAGGGGCAGCTCCTACAATGAGCAGTTCTTC. It encodes CASSRGSSYNEQFF. Based on the CDR3 plus reference TRBV2 and TRBJ2-1, the full variable domain is EPEVTQTPSHQVTQMGQEVILRCVPISNHLYFYWYRQILGQKVEFLVSFYNNEISEKSEIFDDQFSVERPDGSNFTLKIRSTKLEDSAMYFCASSRGSSYNEQFFGPGTRLTVL.

This clone was seen only a few times. The chain employs TRBV5-1 and TRBJ2-6; a weak D match, TRBD1 (6 bases). The V end was cut by 0 bases, the J end by 0 bases, with 10 bases between. This CDR3 region has 17 residues. Germline assignment: CDR1 SGHRS and CDR2 YFSETQ. CDR3 coding DNA: TGCGCCAGCAGCTTGGTTGTCAGGGGCTCTGGGGCCAACGTCCTGACTTTC. Its translation: CASSLVVRGSGANVLTF.

V is TRBV10-1 and J is TRBJ2-3, with 8 bases lining up with TRBD1. The germline gives CDR1 WNHNN, CDR2 SYGVQD (reference sequence). The CDR3 spans 15 residues. The junction had 4 bases not matched to a gene; V was cut back by 3 bases and J by 2 bases. This CDR3 reads CASSDGQGYTDTQYF. The CDR3 nucleotides are TGCGCCAGCAGTGACGGACAGGGCTACACAGATACGCAGTATTTT.

Only one count was recorded for this clone. The chain combines TRBV9 with TRBJ2-7; TRBD2 matches 15 bases. The CDR3 spans 19 residues. V dropped 0 bases and J dropped 4; count of bases not matched to a gene: 11. Germline V CDR1 and CDR2: SGDLS, YYNGEE. In DNA form, the CDR3 reads TGTGCCAGCAGCGTAGCTGGAGGCGGACTAGCGGGAGGGCCATACGAGCAGTACTTC. It specifies CASSVAGGGLAGGPYEQYF.

V is TRBV19 and J is TRBJ1-1, with D uncertain. The V gene's germline CDR1 is LNHDA and CDR2 SQIVND (reference sequence). V lost 5 bases to trimming and J lost 1 base, with 8 bases between them. CDR3 size: 13 residues. CDR3 bases: TGTGCCAGTAGTCAGGCAGAGAACACTGAAGCTTTCTTT. Its protein is CASSQAENTEAFF.

The gene calls are TRBV7-2 and TRBJ2-3, with 10 bases lining up with TRBD2. V was pared by 2 bases and J by 0 bases, with 2 bases of the junction left unmatched. CDR3 size: 16 residues. The V gene's germline CDR1 is SGHTA and CDR2 FQGNSA. The CDR3: CASSLWTSGSTDTQYF. CDR3 sequence (DNA): TGTGCCAGCAGCTTATGGACTAGCGGTAGCACAGATACGCAGTATTTT.

The chain couples TRBV6-5 to TRBJ1-2; no firm D call. The CDR3 has 11 residues. CDR1 MNHEY and CDR2 SVGAGI come from the germline V gene. V lost 5 bases and J 8 bases, leaving 9 bases between the germline ends. This chain's CDR3 is CASSHLSGYTF. CDR3 sequence (DNA): TGTGCCAGCAGTCACTTGTCGGGCTACACCTTC.

DNA for the CDR3: TGTGCCAGCAGTTTGGGGGGTTCTCGGACAGATACGCAGTATTTT. Amino acid sequence: CASSLGGSRTDTQYF. The chain links TRBV28 to TRBJ2-3, with D perhaps matching TRBD2 (6 bases). CDR1 MDHEN and CDR2 SYDVKM come from the germline V gene. The CDR3 is made up of 15 amino acids. Between the trimmed V and J ends, which lost 3 bases and 3 bases, there was a span of 13 bases.

J is TRBJ1-1 and V is TRBV28; D remains ambiguous. Germline V CDR1 and CDR2: MDHEN, SYDVKM. V was shortened by 5 bases and J by 4 bases, with 14 bases between the two germline ends. There are 14 residues in the CDR3. Here the CDR3 DNA reads TGTGCCAGCAGTCGACCCGGTGGCGGCACTGAAGCTTTCTTT. Translating it yields CASSRPGGGTEAFF.

CDR3 sequence (DNA): TGTGCCAGCACCCCTCGGGGGTCGGCCTTCTACGAGCAGTACTTC. It yields the protein CASTPRGSAFYEQYF. The chain recombines TRBV27 with TRBJ2-7; D is perhaps TRBD2 (6 bases). This CDR3 contains 15 residues. Germline CDR1 and CDR2: MNHEY and SMNVEV (reference sequence). The V end was cut by 7 bases, the J end by 3 bases, with 19 bases between.

The chain carries TRBV19 and TRBJ2-3, with 10 positions matching TRBD1. The junction had 5 bases not matched to a gene; V was cut back by 8 bases and J by 3 bases. CDR3 size: 14 residues. Germline assignment: CDR1 LNHDA and CDR2 SQIVND (reference sequence). The CDR3 reads CASWDRGETDTQYF. CDR3 DNA: TGTGCCAGTTGGGACAGGGGAGAAACAGATACGCAGTATTTT.